The text below deals with one T cell receptor beta chain. Its specificity is unknown. The CDR3 sequence is 14 residues long. Trimming removed 1 base at V and 4 bases at J, with 8 bases between. Germline CDR1 MNHNY, CDR2 SVGAGI (reference sequence). The data belong to a study of neoadjuvant anti-PD-1 for oral cavity cancer. The wider study: Before surgery, most patients got three to four biweekly 3 mg/kg nivolumab doses. Study outcomes and limitations: Post-treatment tumors with larger preexisting clones showed more shrinkage.

Time point indicated: after neoadjuvant nivolumab, at surgical resection. Patients had HPV-negative, locally advanced oral cavity squamous cell carcinoma. Measured with immunoSEQ multiplex PCR; TCRdb has only the in-frame clones, and not every one. The sample lists 20,000 to 25,000 clones, roughly 45% occurring once. This chain links TRBV6-6 with TRBJ1-5, with no clear D. This clonotype originated in a person aged 40-85 years with oral cavity squamous cell carcinoma. The input for sequencing was tumor tissue, taken after nivolumab (anti-PD-1) treatment. The CDR3 nucleotides read TGTGCCAGCAGTTACTGGCAGAGTAATCAGCCCCAGCATTTT. This codes for CASSYWQSNQPQHF.